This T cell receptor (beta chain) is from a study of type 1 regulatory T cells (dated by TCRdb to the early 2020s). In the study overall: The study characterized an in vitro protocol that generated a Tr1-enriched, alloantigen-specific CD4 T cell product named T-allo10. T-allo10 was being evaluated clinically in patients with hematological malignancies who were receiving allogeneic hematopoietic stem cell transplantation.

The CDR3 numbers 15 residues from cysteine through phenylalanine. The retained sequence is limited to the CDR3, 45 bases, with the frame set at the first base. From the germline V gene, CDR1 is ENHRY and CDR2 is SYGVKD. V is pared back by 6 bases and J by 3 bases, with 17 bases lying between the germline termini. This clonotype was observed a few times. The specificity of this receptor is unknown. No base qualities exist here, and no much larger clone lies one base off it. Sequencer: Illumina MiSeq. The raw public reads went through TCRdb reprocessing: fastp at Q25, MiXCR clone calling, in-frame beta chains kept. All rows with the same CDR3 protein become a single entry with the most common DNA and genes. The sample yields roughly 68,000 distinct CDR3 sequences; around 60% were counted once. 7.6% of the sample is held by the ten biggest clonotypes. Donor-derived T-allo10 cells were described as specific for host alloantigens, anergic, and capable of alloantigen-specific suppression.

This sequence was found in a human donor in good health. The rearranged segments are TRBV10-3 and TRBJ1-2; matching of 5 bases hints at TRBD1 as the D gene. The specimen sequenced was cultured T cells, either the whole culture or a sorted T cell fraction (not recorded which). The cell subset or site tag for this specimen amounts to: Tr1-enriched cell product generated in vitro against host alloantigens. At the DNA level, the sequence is TGTGCCATCAGGGAGGGGCAGGAAAAGGACTATGGCTACACCTTC. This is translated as CAIREGQEKDYGYTF.